The 2 T cell receptor beta chains presented below share a single source sample, sequenced in a study of blood T cell repertoires in COVID-19. Measured with immunoSEQ multiplex PCR; TCRdb has only the in-frame clones, and not every one. The sample lists roughly 70,000 clones; approximately 83% were seen once. The source material was peripheral blood. The source is a human donor in a cohort sampled during active COVID-19.

CDR3 amino acids: CASSYQGGRMNTEAFF. Written as DNA, the CDR3 is TGTGCCAGCAGCTACCAGGGAGGGAGAATGAACACTGAAGCTTTCTTT. The chain has TRBV5-4 and TRBJ1-1; the D gene is possibly TRBD1 (5 bases). The ends were cut back, 3 bases at V and 0 bases at J, with 15 bases in the middle. Germline CDR1 SGHNT, CDR2 YYREEE (reference sequence). This CDR3 is built from 16 residues.

The rearrangement joins TRBV18 to TRBJ2-2; D possibly corresponds to TRBD1 (5 bases). The length of the CDR3 is 15 residues. Deletions cut 0 bases from V and 7 bases from J, with 12 bases between. Germline lookup yields CDR1 KGHSH and CDR2 LQKENI. The CDR3 nucleotides are TGTGCCAGCTCACCACCTTCCGGCAGGGTCGGGGAGCTGTTTTTT. Protein product: CASSPPSGRVGELFF.